The T cell receptor (beta chain) described here comes from a study of control samples from healthy donors and cancer patients. Sequencing used immunoSEQ multiplex PCR; TCRdb keeps in-frame clones, though not all of them. The table lists around 250,000 clones, over 75% of them singletons. The length of the CDR3 is 15 residues. Losses at the gene ends were 7 bases for V and 2 bases for J; bases not matched to a gene: 9. CDR1 and CDR2 (germline): MNHEY, SVGAGI. This chain links TRBV6-5 with TRBJ2-7; 9 bases are shared with TRBD2. The sequencing input was PBMCs. The TCR sequence derives from a woman between 55 and 75 years old with lung cancer. CDR3 residues: CASTEGLAGPYEQYF. The DNA for the CDR3 is TGTGCCAGCACCGAGGGCCTAGCGGGACCCTACGAGCAGTACTTC.